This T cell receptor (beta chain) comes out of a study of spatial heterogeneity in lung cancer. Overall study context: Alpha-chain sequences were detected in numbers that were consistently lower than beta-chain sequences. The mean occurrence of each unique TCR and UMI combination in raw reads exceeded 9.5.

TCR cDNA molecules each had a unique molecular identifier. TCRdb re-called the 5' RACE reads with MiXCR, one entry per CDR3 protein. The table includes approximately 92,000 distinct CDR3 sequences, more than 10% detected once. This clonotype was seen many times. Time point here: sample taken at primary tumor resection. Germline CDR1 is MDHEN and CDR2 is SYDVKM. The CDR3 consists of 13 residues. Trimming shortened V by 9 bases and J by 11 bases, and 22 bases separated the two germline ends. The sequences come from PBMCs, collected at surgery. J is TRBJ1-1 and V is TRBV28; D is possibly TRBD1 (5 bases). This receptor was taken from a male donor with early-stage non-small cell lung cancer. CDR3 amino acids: CASLLGGYSAAFF. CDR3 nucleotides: TGTGCCAGTCTCCTGGGGGGGTATAGTGCCGCTTTCTTT.